This is a list of T cell receptor beta chains from one sample in a study of T-cell reconstitution after alpha-beta-depleted transplantation in children. Via MiXCR, TCRdb re-called the PCR reads, giving one row per CDR3 protein. This table holds about 580,000 distinct CDR3 sequences, roughly 23% found once. Source: PBMCs, mostly from graft donor cells, taken 360 days after TCRalphabeta/CD19-depleted stem cell transplant. These TCRs come from a boy younger than two who had a stem cell transplant for acute myeloid leukemia, so the T cells may come from the graft donor. The CDR3 runs from the conserved cysteine through the conserved F or W. The D gene is left open where the match is weak. Only part of the rows carry a size: once, few, many, or a class if the clone is expanded.

cdr3_aa | cdr3_nt | j_call | v_call | clone_size | cdr3_length | d_call
CASTLTTSGAADTQYF | TGTGCCAGCACCCTTACGACTAGCGGGGCGGCAGATACGCAGTATTTT | TRBJ2-3 | TRBV28 | many | 16 | TRBD2
CSASRRFETQYF | TGCAGTGCTAGTCGGCGGTTCGAGACCCAGTACTTC | TRBJ2-5 | TRBV20-1 | few | 12 | .
CSAPNIAGGLFNEQFF | TGCAGTGCTCCTAATATAGCGGGGGGGCTTTTTAATGAGCAGTTCTTC | TRBJ2-1 | TRBV20-1 | few | 16 | TRBD2
CASSYLASGRETQYF | TGTGCCAGCAGTTACTTAGCTTCAGGGAGGGAGACCCAGTACTTC | TRBJ2-5 | TRBV6-5 | . | 15 | .
CASSLVTGVEELFF | TGTGCCAGCAGCTTGGTAACAGGGGTGGAGGAACTGTTTTTT | TRBJ1-4 | TRBV5-6 | . | 14 | TRBD1
CASSLVGGNYGYTF | TGTGCCAGCAGCTTAGTAGGGGGCAACTATGGCTACACCTTC | TRBJ1-2 | TRBV7-2 | many | 14 | TRBD1
CASSWGTSGKDEQYF | TGTGCCAGCAGTTGGGGGACGAGCGGGAAGGACGAGCAGTACTTC | TRBJ2-7 | TRBV12-3/TRBV12-4 | many | 15 | TRBD2
CASSPRGLGGYTF | TGTGCCAGCAGTCCCCGGGGCCTCGGTGGCTACACCTTC | TRBJ1-2 | TRBV6-6 | . | 13 | .
CASASDREDRYEQFF | TGTGCTAGTGCCTCTGACAGGGAGGATAGGTATGAGCAGTTCTTC | TRBJ2-1 | TRBV12-5 | . | 15 | .
CASTQGAGAFNEQFF | TGTGCCAGCACCCAAGGAGCGGGGGCTTTCAATGAGCAGTTCTTC | TRBJ2-1 | TRBV12-3/TRBV12-4 | . | 15 | TRBD2
CASSMGLAGYNEQFF | TGTGCCAGCAGCATGGGACTAGCGGGGTACAATGAGCAGTTCTTC | TRBJ2-1 | TRBV5-6 | many | 15 | TRBD2
CSASGRISYEQYF | TGCAGTGCTAGTGGCCGAATCTCCTACGAGCAGTACTTC | TRBJ2-7 | TRBV20-1 | many | 13 | .
CASSIDRVRETQYF | TGTGCCAGCAGTATCGACAGGGTCCGAGAGACCCAGTACTTC | TRBJ2-5 | TRBV12-3/TRBV12-4 | . | 14 | TRBD1
CSASKPGGETLYQETQYF | TGCAGTGCTTCCAAGCCGGGCGGGGAAACCCTGTACCAAGAGACCCAGTACTTC | TRBJ2-5 | TRBV20-1 | many | 18 | .
CSAGGADTQYF | TGCAGTGCCGGGGGGGCAGATACGCAGTATTTT | TRBJ2-3 | TRBV20-1 | many | 11 | TRBD2
CASSSPSGSKTQYF | TGTGCCAGCAGCTCACCGTCAGGGTCCAAGACCCAGTACTTC | TRBJ2-5 | TRBV7-8 | few | 14 | .
CASSWTGQESYEQYF | TGCGCCAGCAGCTGGACGGGACAGGAGTCCTACGAGCAGTACTTC | TRBJ2-7 | TRBV5-1 | few | 15 | TRBD1
CASSQGGDSEAFF | TGCGCCAGCAGCCAAGGAGGGGACTCCGAAGCTTTCTTT | TRBJ1-1 | TRBV4-3 | few | 13 | .
CASSYSAGSGRDTQYF | TGTGCCAGCAGTTACTCGGCCGGGTCAGGCCGAGATACGCAGTATTTT | TRBJ2-3 | TRBV6-5 | many | 16 | .
CASSGRGGATGELFF | TGTGCCAGCAGTGGTCGGGGGGGAGCGACCGGGGAGCTGTTTTTT | TRBJ2-2 | TRBV6-1 | . | 15 | TRBD2
CSVKYTEAFF | TGCAGCGTTAAGTACACTGAAGCTTTCTTT | TRBJ1-1 | TRBV29-1 | many | 10 | .
CASSETGLRADTQYF | TGCGCCAGCAGCGAAACGGGACTAAGGGCAGATACGCAGTATTTT | TRBJ2-3 | TRBV4-1 | . | 15 | TRBD2
CASSLGAPRISYNEQFF | TGTGCCAGCAGCTTAGGGGCCCCGAGGATCTCCTACAATGAGCAGTTCTTC | TRBJ2-1 | TRBV7-9 | . | 17 | .
CSVERDIHTGELFF | TGCAGCGTTGAGAGGGACATCCACACCGGGGAGCTGTTTTTT | TRBJ2-2 | TRBV29-1 | many | 14 | .
CSARIRGVVPEAFF | TGCAGTGCTAGAATCCGCGGGGTAGTGCCTGAAGCTTTCTTT | TRBJ1-1 | TRBV20-1 | once | 14 | .
CAKRNSGANVLTF | TGTGCCAAACGCAACTCTGGGGCCAACGTCCTGACTTTC | TRBJ2-6 | TRBV7-2 | . | 13 | .
CSVETASGVRGTHTDTQYF | TGCAGCGTTGAAACCGCCTCAGGGGTCAGAGGGACCCACACAGATACGCAGTATTTT | TRBJ2-3 | TRBV29-1 | few | 19 | .
CASAGTAANYGYTF | TGTGCCAGCGCGGGGACAGCCGCTAACTATGGCTACACCTTC | TRBJ1-2 | TRBV25-1 | . | 14 | TRBD1
CSVEAGGVQETQYF | TGCAGCGTTGAGGCGGGGGGTGTCCAAGAGACCCAGTACTTC | TRBJ2-5 | TRBV29-1 | . | 14 | TRBD2
CASSRLAGGEETQYF | TGTGCCAGCAGTCGTCTAGCGGGGGGGGAAGAGACCCAGTACTTC | TRBJ2-5 | TRBV28 | many | 15 | TRBD2
CSVGQGVTNEKLFF | TGCAGCGTTGGCCAGGGGGTCACTAATGAAAAACTGTTTTTT | TRBJ1-4 | TRBV29-1 | . | 14 | TRBD1
CASSEPSGGGQSLHTQYF | TGTGCCAGCAGTGAACCCAGCGGGGGGGGACAGTCGCTCCATACGCAGTATTTT | TRBJ2-3 | TRBV25-1 | many | 18 | TRBD2
CASSLGRQGPPDTQYF | TGTGCCAGCAGCTTAGGCCGCCAGGGACCCCCAGATACGCAGTATTTT | TRBJ2-3 | TRBV13 | . | 16 | .
CSAADRPYEQYF | TGCAGTGCTGCAGACAGACCCTACGAGCAGTACTTC | TRBJ2-7 | TRBV20-1 | few | 12 | .
CASSQLAQGRAEAFF | TGCGCCAGCAGCCAACTTGCGCAGGGGAGGGCTGAAGCTTTCTTT | TRBJ1-1 | TRBV4-1 | many | 15 | .
CSAYQTFRAPYEQYF | TGCAGTGCCTACCAGACCTTCAGGGCTCCCTACGAGCAGTACTTC | TRBJ2-7 | TRBV20-1 | many | 15 | .
CSARVRSGANVLTF | TGCAGTGCTAGAGTAAGGTCTGGGGCCAACGTCCTGACTTTC | TRBJ2-6 | TRBV20-1 | many | 14 | .
CASSLWRVPGNTIYF | TGTGCCAGCAGTTTATGGCGGGTACCCGGAAACACCATATATTTT | TRBJ1-3 | TRBV28 | many | 15 | .
CASRPYTGSHQPQHF | TGTGCCAGTAGGCCGTACACAGGGTCCCATCAGCCCCAGCATTTT | TRBJ1-5 | TRBV19 | few | 15 | .
CASRRAPEAFF | TGTGCCAGCAGGAGAGCCCCTGAAGCTTTCTTT | TRBJ1-1 | TRBV12-3/TRBV12-4 | . | 11 | .
CSARQTSGENTGELFF | TGCAGTGCTAGACAGACTAGCGGGGAGAACACCGGGGAGCTGTTTTTT | TRBJ2-2 | TRBV20-1 | . | 16 | TRBD2
CSARDPGAGSDTQYF | TGCAGTGCTAGAGACCCAGGGGCCGGGTCAGATACGCAGTATTTT | TRBJ2-3 | TRBV20-1 | few | 15 | .
CRAGGPGEAQYF | TGCAGGGCCGGGGGGCCCGGCGAGGCCCAGTACTTC | TRBJ2-5 | TRBV20-1 | . | 12 | .
CASSPHYGNNEQFF | TGTGCCAGCAGTCCTCACTATGGAAACAATGAGCAGTTCTTC | TRBJ2-1 | TRBV28 | . | 14 | .
CASSQESGLVSNQPQHF | TGCGCCAGCAGCCAAGAGTCTGGACTTGTGAGCAATCAGCCCCAGCATTTT | TRBJ1-5 | TRBV4-1 | many | 17 | .
CASSLFLGQGAYNEQFF | TGTGCCAGCAGCCTGTTCTTGGGACAGGGAGCTTACAATGAGCAGTTCTTC | TRBJ2-1 | TRBV28 | few | 17 | TRBD1
CASSLAGGAETQYF | TGTGCCAGCAGTTTAGCAGGGGGCGCGGAGACCCAGTACTTC | TRBJ2-5 | TRBV12-3/TRBV12-4 | . | 14 | TRBD1
CSWGEEQETQYF | TGCAGTTGGGGGGAAGAGCAAGAGACCCAGTACTTC | TRBJ2-5 | TRBV20-1 | many | 12 | .
CSARSGQGGAEAFF | TGCAGTGCTAGGAGCGGCCAGGGTGGTGCTGAAGCTTTCTTT | TRBJ1-1 | TRBV20-1 | few | 14 | .
CSASHRVGTDTQYF | TGCAGTGCTAGTCATCGGGTAGGGACAGATACGCAGTATTTT | TRBJ2-3 | TRBV20-1 | many | 14 | .
CCARGRSLLAGDYEQYF | TGCTGTGCTAGAGGCCGTTCGCTTCTAGCGGGGGACTACGAGCAGTACTTC | TRBJ2-7 | TRBV20-1 | few | 17 | TRBD2
CASSLTGSSGANVLTF | TGTGCCAGCAGCTTAACAGGGAGCTCTGGGGCCAACGTCCTGACTTTC | TRBJ2-6 | TRBV7-3 | many | 16 | .
CSAQTPTDTQYF | TGCAGCGCTCAGACCCCCACAGATACGCAGTATTTT | TRBJ2-3 | TRBV29-1 | few | 12 | .